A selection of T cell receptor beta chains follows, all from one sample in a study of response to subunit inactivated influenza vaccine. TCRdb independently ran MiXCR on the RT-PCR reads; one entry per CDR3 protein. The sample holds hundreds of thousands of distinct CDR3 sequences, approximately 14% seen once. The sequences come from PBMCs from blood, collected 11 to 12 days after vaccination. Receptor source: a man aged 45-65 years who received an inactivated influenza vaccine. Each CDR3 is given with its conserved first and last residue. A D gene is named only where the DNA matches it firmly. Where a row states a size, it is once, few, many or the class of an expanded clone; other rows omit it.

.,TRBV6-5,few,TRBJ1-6,TGTGCCAGCAGTTACTTACAGGGAGAAGGGAATTCACCCCTCCACTTT,CASSYLQGEGNSPLHF
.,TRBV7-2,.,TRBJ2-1,TGTGCCAGCAGAATACCGGAAAGCGGAAGGCACTACAATGAGCAGTTCTTC,CASRIPESGRHYNEQFF
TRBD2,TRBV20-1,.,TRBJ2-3,TGCAGTGCCCCTACTAGCGGGGGTCTCACAGATACGCAGTATTTT,CSAPTSGGLTDTQYF
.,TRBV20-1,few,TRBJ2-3,TGCAGTGCTATCCCAGGCACAGATACGCAGTATTTT,CSAIPGTDTQYF
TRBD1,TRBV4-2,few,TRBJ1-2,TGTGCCAGCAGCCACCCATGGGACAGGGGAAGGAAAAATGGCTACACCTTC,CASSHPWDRGRKNGYTF
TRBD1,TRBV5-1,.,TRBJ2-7,TGCGCCAGCAGCTTGGGGTCGGGACAGGGGGCCGAGCAGTACTTC,CASSLGSGQGAEQYF
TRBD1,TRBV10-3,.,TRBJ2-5,TGTGCCATCAGGGACAGGGTACACGAGACCCAGTACTTC,CAIRDRVHETQYF
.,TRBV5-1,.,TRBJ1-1,TGCGCCAGCAGCTGGGGTGGGCAGAACACTGAAGCTTTCTTT,CASSWGGQNTEAFF
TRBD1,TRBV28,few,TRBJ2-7,TGTGCCAGCAGACGGACAGGGTGGGGCTACGAGCAGTACTTC,CASRRTGWGYEQYF
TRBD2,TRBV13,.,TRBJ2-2,TGTGCCAGCAGCTTAATTGGACTAGCGGGGAACACCGGGGAGCTGTTTTTT,CASSLIGLAGNTGELFF
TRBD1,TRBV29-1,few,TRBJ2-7,TGCAGCCCTGAGGGCAGGGGGCCGATCTACGAGCAGTACTTC,CSPEGRGPIYEQYF
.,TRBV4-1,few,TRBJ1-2,TGCGCCAGCAGCCATACAGGGTTGGACTATGGCTACACCTTC,CASSHTGLDYGYTF
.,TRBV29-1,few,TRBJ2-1,TGCAGCGTTGAAGACTGGCAGGCCTACAATGAGCAGTTCTTC,CSVEDWQAYNEQFF
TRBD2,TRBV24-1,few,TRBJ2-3,TGTGCCACGAGCGGGAGGGCGGGAGATACGCAGTATTTT,CATSGRAGDTQYF
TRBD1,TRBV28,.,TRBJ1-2,TGTGCCAGCAGTTTAGATGGGCGGCAGGGGGGAGGCTACACCTTC,CASSLDGRQGGGYTF
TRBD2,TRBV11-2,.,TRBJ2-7,TGTGCCAGCAGCTTAACGCGGGAGTCGATCTACGAGCAGTACTTC,CASSLTRESIYEQYF
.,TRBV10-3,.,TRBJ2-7,TGTGCCATCAGTGAGCCATTCCAGGGGCCCTCCTACGAGCAGTACTTC,CAISEPFQGPSYEQYF
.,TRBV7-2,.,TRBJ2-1,TGTGCCAGCAGCCCTAGACTTGGGCTAACCTACAATGAGCAGTTCTTC,CASSPRLGLTYNEQFF
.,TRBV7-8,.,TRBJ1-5,TGTGCCAGCAGTAAAAGAGGGGCCAGGGGCGATAATCAGCCCCAGCATTTT,CASSKRGARGDNQPQHF
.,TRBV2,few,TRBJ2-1,TGTGCCAGCAGGGGGACCTTAGGGGGAAACAATGAGCAGTTCTTC,CASRGTLGGNNEQFF
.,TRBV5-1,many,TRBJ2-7,TGCGCCAGCAGCTCGACTAGTAGTGCCCCAGTGCAGTACTTC,CASSSTSSAPVQYF
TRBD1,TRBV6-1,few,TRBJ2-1,TGTGCCAGCAGTGGGCGGACAGGGAAGGTTCCCTACAATGAGCAGTTCTTC,CASSGRTGKVPYNEQFF
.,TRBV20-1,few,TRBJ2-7,TGCAGTGCTAGATACTTGGGCGGGCAGGGGAGCTCCTACGAGCAGTACTTC,CSARYLGGQGSSYEQYF